This T cell receptor (beta chain) emerged from a study of technical replicates of blood from a few donors (dated by TCRdb to about 2017). The library was made by the immunoSEQ multiplex PCR assay. As stored in TCRdb, this immuneACCESS dataset retains in-frame rearrangements with V and J assigned. A fraction of the clones does not appear; measured against another copy, unresolved V genes explain less than half of the discrepancy, and the remainder lacks a known reason. This sample comprises about 78,000 clones, 85% to 95% of them detected only once. The leading ten clones occupy more than 0.25% of the sample. This clone was recorded only once. Which antigen it targets is not known. The record has no base qualities; no much larger clone is one base away. This TCR was sampled from a human donor in good health. What was sequenced was T cells isolated from PBMCs.

The nucleotide sequence is given as TGTGCCAGCAGCTTAGCGGGGTCGGGGAACACCATATATTTT. The resulting protein is CASSLAGSGNTIYF. Rearrangement joined TRBV7-8 to TRBJ1-3, with no confidently assigned D gene. CDR1 SGHVS and CDR2 FQNEAQ are derived from the germline V gene. Including the terminal cysteine and phenylalanine, the CDR3 comprises 14 residues. Of all the DNA, just the CDR3 is kept, 42 bases in frame from base 1. Trimming costs V 0 bases and J 7 bases, and their ends lie 10 bases apart.